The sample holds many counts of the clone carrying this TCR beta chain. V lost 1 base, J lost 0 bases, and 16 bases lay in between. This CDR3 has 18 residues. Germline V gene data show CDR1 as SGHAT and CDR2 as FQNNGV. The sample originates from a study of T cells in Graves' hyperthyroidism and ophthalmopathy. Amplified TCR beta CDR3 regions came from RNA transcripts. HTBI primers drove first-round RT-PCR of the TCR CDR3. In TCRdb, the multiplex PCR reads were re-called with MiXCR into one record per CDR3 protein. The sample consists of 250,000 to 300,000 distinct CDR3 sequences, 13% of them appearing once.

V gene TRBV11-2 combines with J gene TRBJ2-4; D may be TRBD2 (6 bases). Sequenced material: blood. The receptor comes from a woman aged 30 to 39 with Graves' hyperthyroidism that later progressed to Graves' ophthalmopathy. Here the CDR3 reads CASSLGWRGSIAKNIQYF. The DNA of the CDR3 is TGTGCCAGCAGCTTAGGATGGCGGGGATCCATAGCCAAAAACATTCAGTACTTC.